This T cell receptor beta chain originates from a study of cytomegalovirus exposure and HLA in healthy donors. V lost 0 bases and J 10 bases, leaving 14 bases between the germline ends. The germline gives CDR1 SGDLS, CDR2 YYNGEE. This CDR3 is 14 amino acids long. This PCR relied on a set of 60 Vbeta primers and 13 Jbeta primers. Generated by immunoSEQ multiplex PCR, the TCRdb table keeps only in-frame clones and is missing some. This sample lists about 200,000 clones; its ten largest clones have less than 0.85%. Sequenced sample: PBMCs. The sequence was collected from a boy under 18 in good health and CMV-seronegative. This chain joins TRBV9 and TRBJ2-1, with D hard to call. This CDR3 reads CASSVVSTPGEQFF. The CDR3 DNA is TGTGCCAGCAGCGTAGTCTCCACTCCCGGGGAGCAGTTCTTC.